The clone carrying this T cell receptor beta chain was seen at least ten times. The record originates from a study of metastatic and nonmetastatic thyroid tumors. CDR1 LNHDA and CDR2 SQIVND come from the germline V gene (reference sequence). This CDR3 spans 19 amino acids. Trimming stripped 7 bases from V and 0 bases from J, with 24 bases between. No treatment had been given to any patient before thyroid surgery. MiXCR re-clonotyped the PCR reads for TCRdb. The sample holds about 30,000 clones, around a fifth seen once. The sample comprised blood. V is TRBV19 and J is TRBJ2-2; D is perhaps TRBD1 or TRBD2 (5 bases each). This receptor was taken from a female donor with papillary thyroid cancer or a benign thyroid nodule (not recorded which). Some clones in this sample may be carry-over from other donors' samples. CDR3 bases: TGTGCCAGTACCCGTCCCACAGGTGAGGGTTTGCCGAACACCGGGGAGCTGTTTTTT. Amino acids: CASTRPTGEGLPNTGELFF.